The rows below give T cell receptor beta chains drawn from one sample of a study of prognosis after radiotherapy for stage I lung cancer. One entry per CDR3 protein results from TCRdb running MiXCR on the multiplex PCR reads. Seen here are 25,000 to 30,000 distinct CDR3 sequences, roughly 30% observed once, and the top ten hold 9% to 13%. The sequencing here drew on PBMCs, taken before or after stereotactic body radiation therapy (not recorded which). Source of these receptors: a donor of 50 years or more with non-small cell lung cancer. Both conserved end residues are trimmed from each CDR3. Each record gives: V gene, J gene, CDR3 protein.

TRBV5-4	TRBJ2-3	ASSYGTGLGDTQY
TRBV7-9	TRBJ2-1	ASSLVQGVDEQF
TRBV6-1	TRBJ2-1	FSLEVGGGGSVQF
TRBV12-3/TRBV12-4	TRBJ2-7	ASSEDRGDEQY
TRBV18	TRBJ2-7	ASSSGQGVYEQY
TRBV19	TRBJ1-2	ASSTFQRGGYA
TRBV20-1	TRBJ1-1	SAPRDLADTEAF
TRBV20-1	TRBJ2-7	SASLSGAGGPKEQY
TRBV5-1	TRBJ2-7	ASSDMTGDEQY
TRBV27	TRBJ2-5	ASSPGAVSQETQY
TRBV28	TRBJ2-1	ASREGTGGYNEQF
TRBV28	TRBJ2-2	ASSLFGTGTTGELF
TRBV20-1	TRBJ1-6	SARDREGWGFGLNSPLH
TRBV5-1	TRBJ1-2	ASRLGGETVYGYT
TRBV5-1	TRBJ2-7	ASSLAAGSYEQY
TRBV11-2	TRBJ2-1	ASSLRPSGTYNEQF